This TCR beta chain was profiled in a study of blood T cells in healthy people across ages. PCR was performed a second time for about 6 to 11 cycles using a sample-barcoded 5' primer and a J-beta primer mix. Carrying 12 random nucleotides, a template-switch adaptor labeled each individual cDNA molecule. One entry per CDR3 protein, called by TCRdb with MiXCR from the 5' RACE reads. The repertoire consists of 850,000 to 1,100,000 distinct CDR3 sequences, with around two fifths occurring once and the leading ten covering around 13%. Unmatched junction bases numbered 7, after V lost 7 bases and J lost 2 bases. The CDR3 contains 14 residues. Germline CDR1 is MNHEY and CDR2 is SVGAGI.

This chain connects TRBV6-5 to TRBJ1-2; 7 bases map to TRBD1. The sequenced sample consisted of blood. The TCR originated in a young man in good health. CDR3: CASTQGGWNYGYTF. The CDR3 nucleotides read TGTGCCAGCACCCAGGGGGGGTGGAACTATGGCTACACCTTC.